Listed here is a single TCR beta chain. Its antigen has not been determined. No much larger clone exists at a distance of one base, and base qualities are not known. Deletion took 6 bases off V and 2 bases off J, with a span of 7 bases between the germline ends. The CDR3 covers 12 residues, taking in both the cysteine and the phenylalanine. Only the CDR3 DNA is retained, 36 bases long and in frame from the first base. As encoded in the germline V gene (reference sequence), CDR1 is SEHNR while CDR2 is FQNEAQ. Collaborating institutions collected whole blood in K2EDTA tubes following their own protocols. For TCRbeta analysis, collaborators shipped samples in one of three forms: frozen whole blood, isolated PBMCs, or DNA extracted from either of those sample types. This sample is part of a study of blood T cell repertoires in COVID-19 (dated by TCRdb to 2020 to 2021). Regarding the study in general: Samples from collaborators originated in the United States, Italy and Spain and spanned both the acute and convalescent phases of COVID-19. The material from the prospective study consisted of cDNA or gDNA derived from T cells, B-cell-depleted T cells, or PBMCs. Subjects who had been exposed to COVID-19, were actively infected with it, or had recovered from it provided the deeply sampled blood TCRbeta repertoires that made up the dataset. The samples were drawn from the first 160 participants of the ongoing ImmuneRACE study and from more than 1,000 subjects provided by 6 global collaborators. Where available, HLA class I and class II types were obtained from metadata supplied by the sample provider rather than from assay-based typing. A freely available public database, intended as a resource for researchers studying the immune response to SARS-CoV-2, is where the repertoires were released. Nearly every sample came with metadata listing a de-identified subject ID, COVID-19 status, age in years and sex. Results the study describes overall, beyond this receptor: The amount of clinical and demographic metadata varied by source and participant and was provided uncurated.

The immunoSEQ Assay, a bias-controlled multiplex PCR, was used to amplify TCRbeta CDR3 regions from genomic DNA. The original methods were these. Within the assay, amplification of reference gene primers was used to estimate how many nucleated cells each sample contained. To quantify the absolute abundance of each unique TCRbeta CDR3 rearrangement, sequence reads were collapsed and filtered. For each sample, productive Simpson clonality was calculated by taking the square root of Simpson's diversity index across productive rearrangements. Entries here come from immuneACCESS through TCRdb and include only in-frame sequences with V and J called. Some clones fail to appear in such tables; in the studies checked, an unresolved V gene covers under half of the shortfall, and the cause of the remainder is unknown. Clone size and the V and J calls come from that table; the DNA yielded D and trimming. This sample lists fewer than 250,000 clones; approximately 81% were detected once. The top ten hold 20% of the sample.

The sequence is built from TRBV7-9 and TRBJ2-5; too little of a D gene remains to name it. The receptor's source is a man aged 25 to 40 with active or convalescent COVID-19. What was sequenced was peripheral blood. DNA sequence: TGTGCCAGCAGGCCGAGTCAAGAGACCCAGTACTTC. Its translation is CASRPSQETQYF.